The 8 T cell receptor beta chains presented below share a single source sample, sequenced in a study of Graves' ophthalmopathy and Graves' hyperthyroidism. Amplification of the TCR beta CDR3 regions used RNA transcripts (as template). HTBI primers served in a first-round RT-PCR, which a second-round multiplex PCR followed. A single record per CDR3 protein comes from TCRdb applying MiXCR to the multiplex PCR reads. This table has roughly 1.1 million distinct CDR3 sequences, roughly 35% appearing once. The specimen sequenced was peripheral blood or thyroid tissue (not recorded which). The receptors shown here come from an adult man with Graves' hyperthyroidism.

A remark on this clonotype: This could be a read error, since a much larger clone is one nucleotide away. The J gene is TRBJ2-5, the V gene TRBV14; D uncertain. Between the trimmed V and J ends, which lost 1 base and 2 bases, there was a span of 11 bases. Germline lookup yields CDR1 SGHDN and CDR2 FVKESK. The CDR3 spans 15 residues. The CDR3 coding sequence is TGTGCCAGCAGCCAAGCCGGTCTAATACAAGAGACCCAGTACTTC. It specifies CASSQAGLIQETQYF.

Concerning this clonotype itself: This may be a read error, as it is one base from a much larger clone. This CDR3 fails to terminate in the conserved phenylalanine or tryptophan, so it likely reflects a read error. CDR3 in DNA: TGCAGTGTCTGGACTAGCGGGAGTAAAGCCTACGAGCAGTACTCC. Its translation is CSVWTSGSKAYEQYS. This rearrangement joins TRBV20-1 to TRBJ2-7; 13 bases align to TRBD2. Germline values: CDR1 DFQATT, CDR2 SNEGSKA (reference sequence). The CDR3 has 15 residues. With V trimmed by 7 bases and J by 2 bases, 8 bases remained unmatched.

This chain links TRBV5-1 with TRBJ1-3; 12 bases are a match to TRBD1. Unmatched junction bases numbered 6, after V lost 2 bases and J lost 9 bases. CDR3 length: 15 residues. Germline V gives CDR1 SGHRS, CDR2 YFSETQ. The CDR3 DNA sequence: TGCGCCAGCAGCTTTTCACCGGGACAGGGGGCCACCATATATTTT. Its protein is CASSFSPGQGATIYF.

The table lists this clonotype with many counts. The rearrangement links TRBV7-2 to TRBJ1-5; D perhaps matches TRBD1 (5 bases). V shed 6 bases and J shed 0 bases, with 15 bases lying between them. The germline gives CDR1 SGHTA, CDR2 FQGNSA. This CDR3 spans 16 amino acids. The CDR3 spells CASSGGSVYSNQPQHF. The CDR3 bases are TGTGCCAGCAGTGGGGGTTCGGTTTATAGCAATCAGCCCCAGCATTTT. Complete variable domain (other parts from reference TRBV7-2 and TRBJ1-5): GAGVSQSPSNKVTEKGKDVELRCDPISGHTALYWYRQSLGQGLEFLIYFQGNSAPDKSGLPSDRFSAERTGGSVSTLTIQRTQQEDSAVYLCASSGGSVYSNQPQHFGDGTRLSIL.

Concerning this clonotype itself: This clone may be a read error of a much larger clone one base away. The chain is built from TRBV10-3 and TRBJ1-2; D unclear. Germline CDR1 reads ENHRY; CDR2 reads SYGVKD. Trimming took 11 bases from V and 2 from J, leaving 9 bases between them. The CDR3 spans 11 residues. The CDR3 coding sequence is TGTGCCGGCTTTAAAAACTATGGCTACACCTTC. Protein sequence: CAGFKNYGYTF.

The chain combines TRBV6-6 with TRBJ1-5; D not resolved. The germline V gene encodes CDR1 MNHNY and CDR2 SVGAGI (reference sequence). The CDR3 loop spans 14 amino acids. The V gene lost 6 bases and the J gene lost 0 bases, with 9 bases spanning the gap. The CDR3 reads CASRRALSNQPQHF. The CDR3 DNA follows: TGTGCCAGCAGACGGGCCCTTAGCAATCAGCCCCAGCATTTT.

Ten or more counts support this clonotype. The chain employs TRBV2 and TRBJ2-7; 9 nucleotides agree with TRBD1. CDR3 length: 15 amino acids. Germline V gene data show CDR1 as SNHLY and CDR2 as FYNNEI. V was pared by 8 bases and J by 0 bases, with 8 bases of the junction left unmatched. In DNA, the CDR3 is TGTGCCAGCTCAGAGACAGGGGGGAGCTCCTACGAGCAGTACTTC. Translation gives CASSETGGSSYEQYF. The full variable domain, rest sourced from reference TRBV2 and TRBJ2-7, is EPEVTQTPSHQVTQMGQEVILRCVPISNHLYFYWYRQILGQKVEFLVSFYNNEISEKSEIFDDQFSVERPDGSNFTLKIRSTKLEDSAMYFCASSETGGSSYEQYFGPGTRLTVT.

CDR3 DNA: TGCGCCAGCAGCTTGGCCCCGGGGCCGAACACCGGGGAGCTGTTTTTT. Encoded protein: CASSLAPGPNTGELFF. The rearrangement uses TRBV5-1 and TRBJ2-2; D is possibly TRBD1 or TRBD2 (5 bases each). The length of the CDR3 is 16 residues. CDR1 SGHRS and CDR2 YFSETQ come from the germline V gene. Trimming removed 0 bases at V and 0 bases at J, with 9 bases between.